The 2 T cell receptor beta chains reported below all come from one sample, sequenced in a study of cytomegalovirus exposure and HLA in healthy donors. The data were produced by immunoSEQ multiplex PCR, yet TCRdb's version contains in-frame clones alone and is incomplete. The sample holds tens of thousands of clones, around 88% seen once. Specimen: PBMCs. These receptors all stem from a woman in her late teens or twenties in good health and CMV-seronegative.

V gene TRBV7-9 combines with J gene TRBJ1-1, with a weak D call TRBD1 (5 bases). V was trimmed by 4 bases and J by 3 bases, leaving 12 bases between them. The germline CDR1 and CDR2 sequences are SEHNR and FQNEAQ (reference sequence). The CDR3 runs 14 residues. The CDR3 reads CASSSSAGYTEAFF. CDR3 coding DNA: TGTGCCAGCAGCTCCAGCGCAGGGTACACTGAAGCTTTCTTT.

V is TRBV29-1 and J is TRBJ2-3, with TRBD1 matching over 8 bases. Germline lookup yields CDR1 SQVTM and CDR2 ANQGSEA. CDR3 size: 14 residues. Trimming removed 6 bases from V and 0 bases from J; junction bases left unmatched: 5. The CDR3 region has the DNA TGCAGCGTAGCCGGACAGGGTAGCACAGATACGCAGTATTTT. It codes for CSVAGQGSTDTQYF.